This T cell receptor (beta chain) was documented in a study of tumor-infiltrating lymphocytes in primary liver carcinoma. Details on this clonotype: A single base separates this from a much larger clone, so it may be a read error.

Total RNA amounting to around 530 ng was the source from which TCR beta cDNA was made with a constant-region primer. Investigators got TCR beta libraries out of three nested multiplex PCR rounds, done with slightly modified ARM-PCR. Running nine to ten cycles apiece, the first two PCR rounds relied on TRBV1-TRBV30 forward primers together with a C-beta reverse primer. Each CDR3 protein is one row after TCRdb ran MiXCR on the multiplex PCR reads. The sample holds roughly 100,000 distinct CDR3 sequences, more than 65% seen once. The germline gives CDR1 WNHNN, CDR2 SYGVQD (reference sequence). This CDR3 contains 15 residues. Co-extraction of both nucleic acids (RNA and DNA) used roughly 19-33 mg of unsorted bulk tissue.

Sequencing used liver tumor tissue from sampling region 2. Noted subset: tumor region T2, inferior pole. The source of this sequence is a woman aged 60 to 75 with primary liver carcinoma and hepatitis B virus infection. The rearrangement joins TRBV10-1 to TRBJ2-7; TRBD1 matches 7 bases. The CDR3 region has the DNA TGCGCCAGCAGCCCAGGGGGAAGCCTAGCCTACGGGCAGTACTTC. Translated, it gives CASSPGGSLAYGQYF.